These 25 T cell receptor beta chains came from one sample sequenced in a study of CD8 T cells in Susac syndrome. RNA was extracted with the RNeasy kit, and a quantity of roughly 0.5 to 1 ug was reverse transcribed using random hexamers. TCRdb fed the immunoSEQ multiplex PCR reads into MiXCR, producing one record per CDR3 protein. The repertoire consists of about 69,000 distinct CDR3 sequences, with roughly 94% occurring once and the leading ten covering approximately 0.25%. Specimen: CD8+ T cells from PBMCs. These TCRs come from a human donor in good health.

The count of this clonotype is one. V usage is TRBV5-1 and J usage is TRBJ2-1; tentatively, D is TRBD2 (6 bases). In germline, CDR1 is SGHRS, CDR2 YFSETQ. Trimming took off 0 bases at V and 4 bases at J, with 26 bases between the two ends. This CDR3 has 20 residues. Written as DNA, the CDR3 is TGCGCCAGCAGCTTGGCCTCCTTGCGGGGCCTGGCCGGGACGTACAATGAGCAGTTCTTC. It is translated as CASSLASLRGLAGTYNEQFF.

The V gene is TRBV5-8, the J gene TRBJ2-3; D is possibly TRBD2 (5 bases). The V gene lost 1 base and the J gene lost 0 bases, with 9 bases spanning the gap. CDR1 and CDR2 from the germline V gene are SGHTS and YDEGEE. This CDR3 is built from 15 residues. The CDR3 sequence is CASSLSGVSTDTQYF. The CDR3 nucleotides read TGTGCCAGCAGCTTGAGCGGAGTAAGCACAGATACGCAGTATTTT.

This sequence joins TRBV27 and TRBJ1-5; D unclear. The CDR3 totals 13 residues. The V end was cut by 3 bases, the J end by 4 bases, with 7 bases between. Germline V gene lookup returns CDR1 MNHEY and CDR2 SMNVEV (reference sequence). In nucleotides, the CDR3 is TGTGCCAGCAGTTTCAATGGGAATCAGCCCCAGCATTTT. This sequence encodes CASSFNGNQPQHF.

The rearrangement uses TRBV19 and TRBJ1-1; 7 bases are shared with TRBD1. This CDR3 has 16 residues. Germline V gives CDR1 LNHDA, CDR2 SQIVND (reference sequence). V gave up 0 bases and J gave up 0 bases; unmatched junction bases: 4. The CDR3 bases are TGTGCCAGTAGTATAGATGGGGACAGCATGAACACTGAAGCTTTCTTT. Translation gives CASSIDGDSMNTEAFF.

V gene TRBV28 combines with J gene TRBJ1-1, with D uncertain. The CDR3 totals 13 residues. CDR1 MDHEN and CDR2 SYDVKM come from the germline V gene. V was pared by 2 bases and J by 5 bases, with 9 bases between. CDR3 amino acids: CASSLDTRTEAFF. For the CDR3, the DNA is TGTGCCAGCAGTTTAGACACTCGGACTGAAGCTTTCTTT.

J is TRBJ1-5 and V is TRBV28; no firm D call. Trimming took off 3 bases at V and 9 bases at J, with 6 bases between the two ends. The length of the CDR3 is 11 residues. CDR1 and CDR2 (germline): MDHEN, SYDVKM. The CDR3 DNA follows: TGTGCCAGCAGTTTTAAAGGGCCCCAGCATTTT. As protein: CASSFKGPQHF.

The V call is TRBV3-1, the J call TRBJ1-2; D gene uncertain. This CDR3 is 14 amino acids long. V was clipped by 3 bases and J by 8 bases, with 16 bases between them. Germline V gene sequence: CDR1 LGHDT, CDR2 YNNKEL (reference sequence). The DNA of the CDR3 is TGTGCCAGCAGCCAGCCTGGAGAGACGGAAGGCTACACCTTC. It yields the protein CASSQPGETEGYTF.

The V call is TRBV4-1, the J call TRBJ1-2; no reliable D call. Trimming left V 3 bases short and J 8 bases short, with 7 bases between. CDR1 is MGHRA and CDR2 is YSYEKL in the germline V gene. The CDR3 extends over 11 amino acids. CDR3 region: CASSHMGGYTF. CDR3 nucleotide sequence: TGCGCCAGCAGCCATATGGGAGGCTACACCTTC.

The V call is TRBV4-1, the J call TRBJ1-5; 10 bases are shared with TRBD1. Germline V gene lookup returns CDR1 MGHRA and CDR2 YSYEKL. J gave up 6 bases and V 0 bases, and 2 bases lay outside the gene matches. CDR3 size: 15 residues. CDR3: CASSQERTGGQPQHF. In DNA form, the CDR3 reads TGCGCCAGCAGCCAAGAAAGGACAGGGGGTCAGCCCCAGCATTTT.

The chain combines TRBV27 with TRBJ2-3, with D possibly TRBD1 on 6 matching bases. This CDR3 contains 16 residues. Trimming removed 5 bases at V and 0 bases at J, with 15 bases between. Per the germline V gene, CDR1 is MNHEY and CDR2 is SMNVEV (reference sequence). Here the CDR3 reads CASSPNRAPSTDTQYF. Written as DNA, the CDR3 is TGTGCCAGCAGTCCCAACAGGGCCCCTAGCACAGATACGCAGTATTTT.

The genes are TRBV5-4 and TRBJ1-4; no reliable D call. Germline values: CDR1 SGHNT, CDR2 YYREEE (reference sequence). CDR3 size: 11 residues. V lost 3 bases, J lost 13 bases, and 10 bases lay in between. CDR3: CASSSGEGLFF. The CDR3 DNA sequence: TGTGCCAGCAGCTCGGGCGAGGGACTGTTTTTT.

J is TRBJ2-7 and V is TRBV28; TRBD1 might be the D (6 bases). The CDR3 length is 16 residues. CDR1 is MDHEN, CDR2 SYDVKM, per germline. Deletions cut 6 bases from V and 0 bases from J, with 18 bases between. This CDR3 reads CASSLRQATPSYEQYV. CDR3 nucleotides: TGTGCCAGCAGCCTCCGACAGGCAACCCCCTCCTACGAGCAGTACGTC.

The chain employs TRBV14 and TRBJ2-5; D uncertain. Germline V lookup: CDR1 SGHDN, CDR2 FVKESK. Trimming removed 2 bases from V and 1 base from J, with 14 bases in between. The CDR3 covers 16 residues. The CDR3 spells CASSQTPGRVQETQYF. In DNA form, the CDR3 reads TGTGCCAGCAGCCAAACGCCCGGACGCGTCCAAGAGACCCAGTACTTC.

The V and J genes are TRBV12-3 or TRBV12-4 and TRBJ1-2, with D unresolved. V was clipped by 2 bases and J by 2 bases, with 0 bases between them. The CDR3 has 11 residues. The CDR3 coding sequence is TGTGCCAGCAGTTTAAACTATGGCTACACCTTC. Protein sequence: CASSLNYGYTF.

This chain links TRBV3-1 with TRBJ2-7; 7 bases are shared with TRBD2. The CDR3 runs to 14 residues. Looked up from germline, CDR1 is LGHDT and CDR2 is YNNKEL (reference sequence). With 0 bases clipped from V and 4 bases from J, the junction kept 3 bases outside the gene matches. In nucleotides, the CDR3 is TGTGCCAGCAGCCAAGATCTCGGGGGGTACGAGCAGTACTTC. This gives the protein CASSQDLGGYEQYF.

This sequence joins TRBV29-1 and TRBJ1-1; D not certain. The CDR3 is 10 amino acids. Germline values: CDR1 SQVTM, CDR2 ANQGSEA. V gave up 4 bases and J gave up 5 bases, with 5 bases separating them. CDR3 DNA sequence: TGCAGCGTTGGGGCGACTGAAGCTTTCTTT. Its translation: CSVGATEAFF.

This clonotype occurred once. V and J are TRBV27 and TRBJ2-1; 8 positions agree with TRBD2. Germline CDR1 and CDR2: MNHEY and SMNVEV (reference sequence). This CDR3 contains 12 residues. Losses at the gene ends were 2 bases for V and 11 bases for J; bases not matched to a gene: 2. The CDR3 region is CASSLVAGKQFF. The CDR3, as DNA: TGTGCCAGCAGTTTAGTAGCGGGGAAGCAGTTCTTC.

The chain joins TRBV7-9 to TRBJ2-3, with D maybe TRBD2 (5 bases). Germline values: CDR1 SEHNR, CDR2 FQNEAQ (reference sequence). The CDR3 has 15 amino acids. Between the trimmed V and J ends, which lost 4 bases and 6 bases, there was a span of 17 bases. Here the CDR3 reads CASSSLEVLVDTQYF. Here the CDR3 DNA reads TGTGCCAGCAGCTCACTAGAGGTACTCGTCGATACGCAGTATTTT.

The V and J genes are TRBV5-4 and TRBJ2-2; D not resolved. The germline CDR1 and CDR2 sequences are SGHNT and YYREEE (reference sequence). With 0 bases removed from V and 10 bases from J, the gap between germline ends came to 7 bases. The CDR3 contains 12 residues. The CDR3 DNA reads TGTGCCAGCAGCTTGGGGCCGGAGGAGCTGTTTTTT. Encoded protein: CASSLGPEELFF.

The J gene is TRBJ1-5, the V gene TRBV7-9; D ambiguous. The CDR3 has 14 amino acids. Germline V gene sequence: CDR1 SEHNR, CDR2 FQNEAQ (reference sequence). V lost 5 bases, J lost 9 bases, and 17 bases lay in between. CDR3 sequence reads: CASSDSLTVGPQHF. In DNA form, the CDR3 reads TGTGCCAGCAGCGATAGTCTAACGGTAGGGCCCCAGCATTTT. Looking up the rest from reference TRBV7-9 and TRBJ1-5 gives the full variable domain: DTGVSQNPRHKITKRGQNVTFRCDPISEHNRLYWYRQTLGQGPEFLTYFQNEAQLEKSRLLSDRFSAERPKGSFSTLEIQRTEQGDSAMYLCASSDSLTVGPQHFGDGTRLSIL.

This chain joins TRBV5-1 and TRBJ2-7; D gene unclear. Looked up from germline, CDR1 is SGHRS and CDR2 is YFSETQ. CDR3 size: 14 residues. V dropped 0 bases and J dropped 1 base, with 8 bases sitting between them. The DNA of the CDR3 is TGCGCCAGCAGCTTGGTTGGGCTTTCCTACGAGCAGTACGTC. The encoded protein is CASSLVGLSYEQYV.

J is TRBJ2-6 and V is TRBV3-1, with 9 bases lining up with TRBD1. The CDR3 extends over 18 amino acids. Germline V gene data show CDR1 as LGHDT and CDR2 as YNNKEL (reference sequence). The V segment lost 4 bases and the J segment 0 bases; nucleotides outside the gene matches: 7. CDR3 nucleotide sequence: TGTGCCAGCAGCCCCCCCGGGACAGGGTTCTCTGGGGCCAACGTCCTGACTTTC. Amino acid sequence: CASSPPGTGFSGANVLTF.

The rearrangement links TRBV7-2 to TRBJ2-7; 11 bases line up with TRBD1. CDR3 length: 13 residues. Trimming took 6 bases from V and 5 from J; bases not matched to a gene: 3. The germline V gene has CDR1 SGHTA and CDR2 FQGNSA. The CDR3 DNA is TGTGCCAGCAGGGGACAGGGGGTAGACGAGCAGTACGTC. This codes for CASRGQGVDEQYV.

V gene TRBV30 combines with J gene TRBJ1-3, with TRBD1 matching over 7 bases. V shed 4 bases and J 3 bases; nucleotides not matched to a gene: 9. Germline V gene data show CDR1 as GTSNPN and CDR2 as SVGIG (reference sequence). The CDR3 is made up of 15 amino acids. CDR3 coding DNA: TGTGCCTGGAACCCGACAGGGTCGTATGGAAACACCATATATTTT. It codes for CAWNPTGSYGNTIYF.

This clonotype has just one count. This CDR3 reads CASSPQGYSNQPQHF. In nucleotides, the CDR3 is TGTGCCAGCAGCCCTCAGGGCTATAGCAATCAGCCCCAGCATTTT. The chain carries TRBV9 and TRBJ1-5; a weak D match, TRBD1 (5 bases). Trimming removed 4 bases at V and 0 bases at J, with 11 bases between. The CDR3 consists of 15 residues. The germline gives CDR1 SGDLS, CDR2 YYNGEE.